This TCR beta chain was obtained from a study of CD8 T cells in Susac syndrome. With random hexamers, about 0.45 to 1 ug RNA was reverse transcribed. The CDR3 of TCR beta was amplified by immunoSEQ multiplex PCR across 54 Vbeta and 13 Jbeta. In TCRdb, the immunoSEQ multiplex PCR reads were re-called with MiXCR into one record per CDR3 protein. Of roughly 130,000 distinct CDR3 sequences listed, more than 90% are singletons. Peripheral blood CD8+ and CD4+ T cells were profiled by TCR beta sequencing. It was healthy donors who served as the controls, matched for age and sex. Trimming stripped 4 bases from V and 0 bases from J, with 7 bases between. Germline V gives CDR1 SGDLS, CDR2 YYNGEE. The CDR3 is 13 amino acids.

This rearrangement joins TRBV9 to TRBJ1-1; the D is unclear. This clonotype originated in a human donor in good health. Sequenced sample: CD4+ T cells from PBMCs. The CDR3 nucleotides are TGTGCCAGCAGCCCGGCGGTGAACACTGAAGCTTTCTTT. Amino acid sequence: CASSPAVNTEAFF.